Given below is one T cell receptor beta chain in context. This sample is drawn from a study of control samples from healthy donors and cancer patients. Trimming left V 2 bases short and J 6 bases short, with 10 bases between. Germline loops: CDR1 MNHEY, CDR2 SMNVEV (reference sequence). This CDR3 region has 13 residues. Some clones are missing from TCRdb's copy, which holds only in-frame ones; the method was immunoSEQ multiplex PCR. This table has fewer than 130,000 clones, approximately 90% appearing once. The sequence was obtained from a woman aged 55-75 years with lung cancer. Input material: PBMCs. The rearrangement joins TRBV27 to TRBJ1-2; D not resolved. The CDR3 loop is CASSLGVYDGYTF. CDR3 bases: TGTGCCAGCAGTTTAGGGGTCTATGATGGCTACACCTTC.